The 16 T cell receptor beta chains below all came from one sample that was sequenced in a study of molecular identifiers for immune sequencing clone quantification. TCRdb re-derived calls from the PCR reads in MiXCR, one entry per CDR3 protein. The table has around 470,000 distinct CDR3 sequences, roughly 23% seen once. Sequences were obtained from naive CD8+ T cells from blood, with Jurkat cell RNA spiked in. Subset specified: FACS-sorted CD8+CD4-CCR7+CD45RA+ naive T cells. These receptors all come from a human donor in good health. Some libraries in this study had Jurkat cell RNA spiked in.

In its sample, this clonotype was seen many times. CDR3 bases: TGTGCCAGCAGCGAAGGGACTGCGAACACCGGGGAGCTGTTTTTT. Translating it yields CASSEGTANTGELFF. The genes are TRBV25-1 and TRBJ2-2; D is perhaps TRBD2 (6 bases). The germline gives CDR1 MGHDK, CDR2 SYGVNS. The CDR3 length is 15 residues. V was pared by 6 bases and J by 0 bases, with 11 bases between. Supplemented by reference TRBV25-1 and TRBJ2-2, the full variable domain reads EADIYQTPRYLVIGTGKKITLECSQTMGHDKMYWYQQDPGMELHLIHYSYGVNSTEKGDLSSESTVSRIRTEHFPLTLESARPSHTSQYLCASSEGTANTGELFFGEGSRLTVL.

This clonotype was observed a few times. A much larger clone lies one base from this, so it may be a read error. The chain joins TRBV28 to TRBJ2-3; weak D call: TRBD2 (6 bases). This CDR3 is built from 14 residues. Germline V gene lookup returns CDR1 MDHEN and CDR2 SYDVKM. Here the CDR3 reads CASSLGGETDAQYF. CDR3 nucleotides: TGTGCCAGCAGTTTAGGAGGGGAGACAGATGCGCAGTATTTT.

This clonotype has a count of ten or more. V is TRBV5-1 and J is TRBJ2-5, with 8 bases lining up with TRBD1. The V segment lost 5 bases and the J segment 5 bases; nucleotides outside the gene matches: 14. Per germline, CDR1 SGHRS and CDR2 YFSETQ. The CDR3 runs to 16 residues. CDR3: CASSPSGGVFGETQYF. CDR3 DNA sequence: TGCGCCAGCAGTCCCTCAGGGGGCGTTTTTGGGGAGACCCAGTACTTC.

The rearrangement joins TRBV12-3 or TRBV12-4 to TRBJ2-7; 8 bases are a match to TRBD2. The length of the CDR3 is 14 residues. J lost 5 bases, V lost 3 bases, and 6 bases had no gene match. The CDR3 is CASSLASGSNEQYF. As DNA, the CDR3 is TGTGCCAGCAGTTTGGCCAGCGGGAGTAACGAGCAGTACTTC.

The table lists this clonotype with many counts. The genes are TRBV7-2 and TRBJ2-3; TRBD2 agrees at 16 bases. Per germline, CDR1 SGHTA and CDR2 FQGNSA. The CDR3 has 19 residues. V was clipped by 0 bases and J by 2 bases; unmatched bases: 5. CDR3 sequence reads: CASSLAPGLAGGPTDTQYF. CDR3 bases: TGTGCCAGCAGCTTAGCGCCGGGACTAGCGGGGGGGCCCACAGATACGCAGTATTTT.

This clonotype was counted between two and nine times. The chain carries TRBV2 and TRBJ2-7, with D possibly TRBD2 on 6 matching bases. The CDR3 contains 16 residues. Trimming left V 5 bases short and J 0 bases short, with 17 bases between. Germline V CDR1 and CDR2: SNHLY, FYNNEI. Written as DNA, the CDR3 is TGTGCCAGCAGTAATCCCAAGCGGGCGAGCTCCTACGAGCAGTACTTC. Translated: CASSNPKRASSYEQYF.

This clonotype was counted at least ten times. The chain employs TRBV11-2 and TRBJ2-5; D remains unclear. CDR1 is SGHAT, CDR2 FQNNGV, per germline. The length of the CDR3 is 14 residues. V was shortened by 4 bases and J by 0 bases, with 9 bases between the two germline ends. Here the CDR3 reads CASSSTLYQETQYF. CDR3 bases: TGTGCCAGCAGCTCGACACTCTACCAAGAGACCCAGTACTTC.

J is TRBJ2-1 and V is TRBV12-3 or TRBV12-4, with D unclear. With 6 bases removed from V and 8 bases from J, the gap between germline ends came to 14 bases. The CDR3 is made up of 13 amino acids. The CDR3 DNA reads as TGTGCCAGCAGCAAGGCACTAACCCATGAGCAGTTCTTC. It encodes CASSKALTHEQFF.

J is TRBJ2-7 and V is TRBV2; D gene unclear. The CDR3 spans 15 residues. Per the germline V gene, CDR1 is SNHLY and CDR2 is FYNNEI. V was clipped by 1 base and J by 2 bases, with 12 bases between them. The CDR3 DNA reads TGTGCCAGCAGTGAAGGTGTTAGGGTAACCTACGAGCAGTACTTC. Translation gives CASSEGVRVTYEQYF.

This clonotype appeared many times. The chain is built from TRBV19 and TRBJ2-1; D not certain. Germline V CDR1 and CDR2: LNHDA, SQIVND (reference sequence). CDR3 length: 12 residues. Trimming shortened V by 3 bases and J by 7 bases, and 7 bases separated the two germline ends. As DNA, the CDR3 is TGTGCCAGTAGTATTCTGGGGAATGAGCAGTTCTTC. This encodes CASSILGNEQFF.

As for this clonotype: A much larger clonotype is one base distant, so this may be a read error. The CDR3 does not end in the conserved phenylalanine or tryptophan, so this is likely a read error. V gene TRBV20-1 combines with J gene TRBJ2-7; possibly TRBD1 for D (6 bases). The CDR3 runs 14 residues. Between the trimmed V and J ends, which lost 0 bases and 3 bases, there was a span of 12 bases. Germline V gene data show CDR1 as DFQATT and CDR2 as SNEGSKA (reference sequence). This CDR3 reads CSARDTGTYYEQYL. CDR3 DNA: TGCAGTGCTAGAGATACAGGGACCTACTACGAGCAGTACCTC.

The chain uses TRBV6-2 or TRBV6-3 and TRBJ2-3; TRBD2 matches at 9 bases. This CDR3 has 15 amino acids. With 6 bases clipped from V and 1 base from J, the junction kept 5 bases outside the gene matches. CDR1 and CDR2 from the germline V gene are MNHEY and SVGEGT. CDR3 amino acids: CASRTSGKGTDTQYF. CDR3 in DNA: TGTGCCAGCAGGACTAGCGGAAAAGGCACAGATACGCAGTATTTT.

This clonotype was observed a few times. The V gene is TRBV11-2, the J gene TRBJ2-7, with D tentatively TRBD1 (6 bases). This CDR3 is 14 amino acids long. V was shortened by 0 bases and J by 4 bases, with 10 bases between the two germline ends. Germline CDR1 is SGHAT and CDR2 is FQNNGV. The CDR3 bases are TGTGCCAGCAGCTTAGAACCACAGGGATACGAGCAGTACTTC. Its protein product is CASSLEPQGYEQYF.

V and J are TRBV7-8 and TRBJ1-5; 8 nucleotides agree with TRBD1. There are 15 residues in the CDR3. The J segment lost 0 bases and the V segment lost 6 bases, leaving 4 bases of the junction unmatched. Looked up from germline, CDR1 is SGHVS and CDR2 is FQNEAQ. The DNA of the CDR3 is TGTGCCAGCAGTCAGACAGGGGATAGCAATCAGCCCCAGCATTTT. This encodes CASSQTGDSNQPQHF.

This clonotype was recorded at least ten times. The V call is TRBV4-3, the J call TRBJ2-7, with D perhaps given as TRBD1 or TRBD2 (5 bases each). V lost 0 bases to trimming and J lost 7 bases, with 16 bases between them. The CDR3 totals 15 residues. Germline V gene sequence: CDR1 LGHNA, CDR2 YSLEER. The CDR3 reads CASSQDRSGRVEQYF. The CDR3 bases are TGCGCCAGCAGCCAAGATCGGTCGGGACGAGTTGAGCAGTACTTC.

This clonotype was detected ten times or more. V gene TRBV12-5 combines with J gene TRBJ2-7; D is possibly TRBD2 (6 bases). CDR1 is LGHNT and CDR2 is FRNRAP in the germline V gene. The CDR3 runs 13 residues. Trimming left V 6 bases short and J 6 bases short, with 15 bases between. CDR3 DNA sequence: TGTGCTAGTGGCGAACAGCCCGGGGGCGAGCAGTACTTC. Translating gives CASGEQPGGEQYF.